The clone carrying this T cell receptor (beta chain) was counted between two and nine times. No antigen is known for it. The sample comes from a study of blood T cells in healthy people across ages. Study-wide findings and caveats: Strongly correlated with naive T cell percentage was TCR beta diversity. Getting older went along with TCR beta diversity per million T cells dropping roughly linearly.

Primed by a sample-barcoded 5' primer and a J-beta primer mix, a second PCR proceeded for 7 to 11 cycles. A tag from a template-switch adaptor with 12 random nucleotides marked each cDNA molecule. Using its own MiXCR run on the 5' RACE reads, TCRdb lists one record per CDR3 protein. The sample comprises about 1.4 million distinct CDR3 sequences, approximately 59% of which are singletons, and over 6.5% rests with the top ten. Sample donors were healthy Caucasian individuals that came from Russia, aged roughly 6 to 100. Looked up from germline, CDR1 is DFQATT and CDR2 is SNEGSKA (reference sequence). The length of the CDR3 is 14 residues. The V and J ends lost 0 bases and 2 bases respectively, with 11 bases between them.

The rearrangement joins TRBV20-1 to TRBJ2-7; D ambiguous. The sequencing input was blood. The origin of this receptor is a young man in good health. The CDR3 DNA sequence: TGCAGTGCTAGAGATCTCGGGCGAGCCTACGAGCAGTACTTC. This codes for CSARDLGRAYEQYF.